One and the same sample provided the 27 T cell receptor beta chains below, sequenced in a study of T cell clonotyping in hematopoietic cell transplantation. Using immunoSEQ multiplex PCR, the repertoire was profiled, and TCRdb retains in-frame clones only, with some absent. The sample lists some 26,000 clones; approximately 81% were seen once. The time point here: recipient sample about 28 days before transplant, after cytoreduction. The sample was peripheral blood mononuclear cells, taken before stem cell transplant. Receptors originate from a man aged 35 to 55 with acute myeloid leukemia. Some clones in this sample may be carry-over from other donors' samples.

This chain connects TRBV4-1 to TRBJ1-2, with 11 nucleotides matching TRBD1. The CDR3 runs to 16 residues. Germline-derived CDR1 and CDR2 are MGHRA and YSYEKL. J gave up 4 bases and V 2 bases, and 6 bases lay outside the gene matches. CDR3 coding DNA: TGCGCCAGCAGCCAACCGGGACAGGGGGTCCCCTATGGCTACACCTTC. As protein: CASSQPGQGVPYGYTF.

The gene calls are TRBV11-2 and TRBJ1-2, with D tentatively TRBD1 (5 bases). The CDR3 consists of 13 residues. V dropped 4 bases and J dropped 4 bases, with 10 bases sitting between them. Germline V gene lookup returns CDR1 SGHAT and CDR2 FQNNGV. The CDR3 reads CASSSTAIYGYTF. Written as DNA, the CDR3 is TGTGCCAGCAGCTCGACAGCAATCTATGGCTACACCTTC. Full variable domain (rest looked up from reference TRBV11-2 and TRBJ1-2): EAGVAQSPRYKIIEKRQSVAFWCNPISGHATLYWYQQILGQGPKLLIQFQNNGVVDDSQLPKDRFSAERLKGVDSTLKIQPAKLEDSAVYLCASSSTAIYGYTFGSGTRLTVV.

There are a few counts of this clone. The genes are TRBV28 and TRBJ1-2; D is ambiguous. Per the germline V gene, CDR1 is MDHEN and CDR2 is SYDVKM. The CDR3 totals 14 residues. V lost 5 bases and J lost 6, with 16 bases in between. The CDR3 loop is CASSLLQEVDGYTF. The DNA for the CDR3 is TGTGCCAGCAGTCTCCTCCAGGAGGTAGATGGCTACACCTTC.

The chain links TRBV29-1 to TRBJ2-4, with 7 bases fitting TRBD1. Trimming at V came to 4 bases and at J to 7 bases, leaving 4 bases not matched to a gene. CDR1 SQVTM and CDR2 ANQGSEA come from the germline V gene. The CDR3 has 12 amino acids. In DNA form, the CDR3 reads TGCAGCGTTGCCCCACAGGGGAACATTCAGTACTTC. Protein: CSVAPQGNIQYF.

The sample holds one count of this clone. CDR3 nucleotides: TGCAGTGCGCGACAGGTGGAAAAACTGTTTTTT. Its protein is CSARQVEKLFF. The chain is built from TRBV20-1 and TRBJ1-4; weak D call: TRBD1 (6 bases). There are 11 residues in the CDR3. V lost 6 bases to trimming and J lost 8 bases, with 10 bases between them. Germline V gene data show CDR1 as DFQATT and CDR2 as SNEGSKA (reference sequence).

This clone has just a few counts. The V gene is TRBV30, the J gene TRBJ2-5, with TRBD1 as a possible D gene (5 bases). This CDR3 contains 17 residues. Trimming left V 0 bases short and J 4 bases short, with 21 bases between. The V gene's germline CDR1 is GTSNPN and CDR2 SVGIG (reference sequence). CDR3 sequence reads: CAWSVRTSDSWAETQYF. CDR3 in DNA: TGTGCCTGGAGTGTCCGTACCAGCGACAGCTGGGCAGAGACCCAGTACTTC.

The V gene is TRBV2, the J gene TRBJ2-3, with TRBD1 matching 9 bases. There are 17 residues in the CDR3. Germline loops: CDR1 SNHLY, CDR2 FYNNEI. V lost 8 bases, J lost 3 bases, and 15 bases stayed unmatched. The CDR3 DNA reads TGTGCCAGCGGAGGGGGCAGAGGACAGGGGAGTACAGATACGCAGTATTTT. Its translation is CASGGGRGQGSTDTQYF.

The CDR3 DNA is TGTGCCAGCAGTGGGGGGGGACGGAACTGGGGTTTAGAGACCCAGTACTTC. This encodes CASSGGGRNWGLETQYF. The V call is TRBV2, the J call TRBJ2-5; 7 nucleotides agree with TRBD2. Germline assignment: CDR1 SNHLY and CDR2 FYNNEI. This CDR3 has 17 amino acids. J gave up 4 bases and V 4 bases, and 15 bases lay outside the gene matches.

The chain links TRBV10-1 to TRBJ2-1; either TRBD1 or TRBD2 may supply D (5 bases each). Trimming took off 4 bases at V and 0 bases at J, with 7 bases between the two ends. This CDR3 is 14 amino acids long. CDR1 is WNHNN and CDR2 is SYGVQD in the germline V gene (reference sequence). DNA for the CDR3: TGCGCCAGCAGTGGGGGGAGCTCCTACAATGAGCAGTTCTTC. Encoded protein: CASSGGSSYNEQFF.

The V call is TRBV7-8, the J call TRBJ2-3; maybe TRBD1 (6 bases). Germline CDR1 is SGHVS and CDR2 is FQNEAQ. Trimming pared 1 base from V and 4 bases from J, leaving 18 bases between. This CDR3 has 17 amino acids. CDR3 in amino acids: CASSLVSGGGLSDTQYF. The CDR3 DNA follows: TGTGCCAGCAGCTTAGTCTCTGGTGGGGGCCTCTCAGATACGCAGTATTTT.

The chain employs TRBV2 and TRBJ2-2, with D perhaps assigned TRBD1 or TRBD2 (5 bases each). CDR3 size: 14 residues. Germline CDR1 SNHLY, CDR2 FYNNEI. The germline V and J ends were trimmed by 4 bases and 5 bases, with 11 bases remaining between them. This CDR3 reads CASSGQGVTGELFF. DNA for the CDR3: TGTGCCAGCAGTGGCCAGGGAGTAACCGGGGAGCTGTTTTTT. Full variable domain (rest looked up from reference TRBV2 and TRBJ2-2): EPEVTQTPSHQVTQMGQEVILRCVPISNHLYFYWYRQILGQKVEFLVSFYNNEISEKSEIFDDQFSVERPDGSNFTLKIRSTKLEDSAMYFCASSGQGVTGELFFGEGSRLTVL.

This clone was seen once. The chain recombines TRBV10-3 with TRBJ2-2; 9 bases agree with TRBD2. V lost 7 bases, J lost 4 bases, and 4 bases stayed unmatched. Germline V gene data show CDR1 as ENHRY and CDR2 as SYGVKD. The CDR3 runs 14 residues. Here the CDR3 DNA reads TGTGCCATCACACCAGCGGGAGGCACCGGGGAGCTGTTTTTT. Translated: CAITPAGGTGELFF.

The rearrangement uses TRBV19 and TRBJ1-5; D ambiguous. V was pared by 0 bases and J by 10 bases, with 13 bases between. Germline loops: CDR1 LNHDA, CDR2 SQIVND (reference sequence). This CDR3 has 14 residues. As DNA, the CDR3 is TGTGCCAGTAGTATAGAGGCAGACCAAGCCCCCCAGCATTTT. This sequence encodes CASSIEADQAPQHF.

The chain carries TRBV5-8 and TRBJ2-1; either TRBD1 or TRBD2 may supply D (5 bases each). The V end was cut by 7 bases, the J end by 7 bases, with 21 bases between. CDR1 SGHTS and CDR2 YDEGEE come from the germline V gene. CDR3 size: 15 residues. The CDR3 DNA reads as TGTGCCAGCGCGCTTAGGGGCCCGCCGGGGAATGAGCAGTTCTTC. It specifies CASALRGPPGNEQFF.

This clone occurred a few times. The chain is built from TRBV5-6 and TRBJ2-7; weak D call: TRBD1 (6 bases). Germline lookup yields CDR1 SGHDT and CDR2 YYEEEE. The CDR3 covers 14 residues. V gave up 1 base and J gave up 0 bases, with 8 bases separating them. The CDR3 DNA sequence: TGTGCCAGCAGCTTGACAGGGTACTCCTACGAGCAGTACTTC. This sequence encodes CASSLTGYSYEQYF. Looking up the rest from reference TRBV5-6 and TRBJ2-7 gives the full variable domain: DAGVTQSPTHLIKTRGQQVTLRCSPKSGHDTVSWYQQALGQGPQFIFQYYEEEERQRGNFPDRFSGHQFPNYSSELNVNALLLGDSALYLCASSLTGYSYEQYFGPGTRLTVT.

This chain connects TRBV5-6 to TRBJ1-1; D not certain. Per the germline V gene, CDR1 is SGHDT and CDR2 is YYEEEE. This CDR3 has 14 amino acids. V lost 0 bases to trimming and J lost 1 base, with 7 bases between them. CDR3 in DNA: TGTGCCAGCAGCTTGGGCGCAGAGAACACTGAAGCTTTCTTT. Protein sequence: CASSLGAENTEAFF.

This clone was found a few times. The genes are TRBV10-1 and TRBJ1-6; 7 bases agree with TRBD1. The CDR3 sequence is 16 residues long. Germline trimming cut 4 bases from V and 7 bases from J; bases unmatched to any gene: 10. Per germline, CDR1 WNHNN and CDR2 SYGVQD (reference sequence). Here the CDR3 reads CASSARDREENSPLHF. CDR3 nucleotides: TGCGCCAGCAGTGCGAGAGACAGGGAAGAAAATTCACCCCTCCACTTT.

The chain carries TRBV6-1 and TRBJ2-5; weak D call: TRBD2 (5 bases). The germline gives CDR1 MNHNS, CDR2 SASEGT. V gave up 3 bases and J gave up 1 base, with 12 bases separating them. The length of the CDR3 is 15 residues. This CDR3 is CASSDWSGSQETQYF. For the CDR3, the DNA is TGTGCCAGCAGTGATTGGTCGGGGTCCCAAGAGACCCAGTACTTC.

The chain has TRBV7-9 and TRBJ2-2; possible D gene TRBD1, 6 bases. The CDR3 spans 17 residues. Germline V lookup: CDR1 SEHNR, CDR2 FQNEAQ (reference sequence). V was clipped by 1 base and J by 2 bases, with 14 bases between them. The CDR3 DNA reads as TGTGCCAGCAGCTTAGTCGCGAGGGGGTCTAACACCGGGGAGCTGTTTTTT. Protein: CASSLVARGSNTGELFF.

V gene TRBV10-3 combines with J gene TRBJ1-3; maybe TRBD1 (5 bases). Germline loops: CDR1 ENHRY, CDR2 SYGVKD. CDR3 length equals 14 residues. Trimming stripped 2 bases from V and 1 base from J, with 6 bases between. CDR3 in DNA: TGTGCCATCAGTGAGAGGGGATCTGGAAACACCATATATTTT. Its protein product is CAISERGSGNTIYF.

The chain combines TRBV5-1 with TRBJ2-2, with unresolved D. Trimming cost V 0 bases and J 3 bases, with 3 bases left between them. The CDR3 runs to 13 residues. Germline V gives CDR1 SGHRS, CDR2 YFSETQ. The DNA for the CDR3 is TGCGCCAGCAGCTTGGCGGACACCGGGGAGCTGTTTTTT. Protein product: CASSLADTGELFF.

The chain carries TRBV6-1 and TRBJ1-2; D perhaps matches TRBD1 (6 bases). The CDR3 length is 12 residues. Germline CDR1 is MNHNS and CDR2 is SASEGT. With 8 bases removed from V and 8 bases from J, the gap between germline ends came to 15 bases. The CDR3 coding sequence is TGTGCCAGCTCTACGGGGGCTGAGGGCTACACCTTC. Translation: CASSTGAEGYTF.

This clone was counted a few times. CDR3 protein: CASSLDRGTDTQYF. CDR3 DNA sequence: TGTGCCAGCAGCTTAGATCGAGGTACAGATACGCAGTATTTT. The chain combines TRBV11-2 with TRBJ2-3; D gene uncertain. Deletions cut 0 bases from V and 3 bases from J, with 7 bases between. The CDR3 has 14 residues. Germline loops: CDR1 SGHAT, CDR2 FQNNGV. The entire variable domain, with the rest obtained from reference TRBV11-2 and TRBJ2-3, is as follows: EAGVAQSPRYKIIEKRQSVAFWCNPISGHATLYWYQQILGQGPKLLIQFQNNGVVDDSQLPKDRFSAERLKGVDSTLKIQPAKLEDSAVYLCASSLDRGTDTQYFGPGTRLTVL.

The chain couples TRBV9 to TRBJ1-2; TRBD1 matches at 8 bases. Germline V gene data show CDR1 as SGDLS and CDR2 as YYNGEE. V trimming: 3 bases; J trimming: 4 bases; junction bases outside the gene matches: 8. CDR3 length equals 15 residues. This chain's CDR3 is CASSAGTGLTYGYTF. In DNA form, the CDR3 reads TGTGCCAGCAGCGCCGGGACAGGCTTAACCTATGGCTACACCTTC.

The chain uses TRBV7-9 and TRBJ1-3; tentative D call: TRBD1 (6 bases). Per the germline V gene, CDR1 is SEHNR and CDR2 is FQNEAQ (reference sequence). V was shortened by 3 bases and J by 0 bases, with 12 bases between the two germline ends. CDR3 length: 16 residues. DNA for the CDR3: TGTGCCAGCAGCTTCTCGACAGGTTCCTCTGGAAACACCATATATTTT. Translated: CASSFSTGSSGNTIYF.

This sequence joins TRBV7-9 and TRBJ2-2; no reliable D call. The CDR3 length is 13 residues. Germline V gives CDR1 SEHNR, CDR2 FQNEAQ (reference sequence). In DNA, the CDR3 is TGTGCTATGAGTCCTTTGTACACCGGGGAGCTGTTTTTT. It is translated as CAMSPLYTGELFF.

This clone was detected only a few times. The chain links TRBV5-1 to TRBJ2-3; D unresolved. CDR3 size: 15 residues. The germline gives CDR1 SGHRS, CDR2 YFSETQ. The V and J ends lost 2 bases and 0 bases respectively, with 10 bases between them. As DNA, the CDR3 is TGCGCCAGCAGCTTCAAGGGATCTAGCACAGATACGCAGTATTTT. Residues: CASSFKGSSTDTQYF.